The text below deals with one TCR beta chain. The antigen is not known. This table comes from immunoSEQ multiplex PCR, and its TCRdb copy is limited to in-frame clones, with some not included. The sample has some 1.4 million clones, roughly 96% seen once. This CDR3 is 14 amino acids long. The V end was cut by 1 base, the J end by 2 bases, with 5 bases between. Germline CDR1 and CDR2: PRHDT and FYEKMQ (reference sequence). The data were obtained in a study of shared clonotypes between healthy human individuals. Notes on the study in general: Non-shared clonotypes showed lower generation probabilities than clonotypes common to all four donors. In four donors, around 5% of naive CD4 clonotypes appeared in common.

The sequence derives from a man in his thirties or forties in good health. Sequenced input: naive CD4+ T cells sorted from blood. Subset given: CD45RA+ positively selected. The chain uses TRBV13 and TRBJ1-4, with TRBD1 as a possible D gene (5 bases). The CDR3 DNA reads as TGTGCCAGCAGCTTAGAGGGGACTAATGAAAAACTGTTTTTT. As protein: CASSLEGTNEKLFF.